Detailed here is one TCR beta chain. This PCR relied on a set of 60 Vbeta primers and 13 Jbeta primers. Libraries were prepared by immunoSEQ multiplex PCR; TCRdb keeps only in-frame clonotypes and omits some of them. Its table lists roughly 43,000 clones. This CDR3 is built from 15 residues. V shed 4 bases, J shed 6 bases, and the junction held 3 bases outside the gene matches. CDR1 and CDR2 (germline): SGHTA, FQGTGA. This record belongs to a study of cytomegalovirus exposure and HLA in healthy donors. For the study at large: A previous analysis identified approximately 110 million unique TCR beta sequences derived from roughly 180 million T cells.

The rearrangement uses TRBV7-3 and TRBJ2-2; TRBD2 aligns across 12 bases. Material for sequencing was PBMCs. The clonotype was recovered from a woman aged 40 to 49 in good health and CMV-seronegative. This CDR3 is CASSSSGREAGELFF. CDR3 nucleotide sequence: TGTGCCAGCAGCTCTAGCGGGAGGGAGGCCGGGGAGCTGTTTTTT.